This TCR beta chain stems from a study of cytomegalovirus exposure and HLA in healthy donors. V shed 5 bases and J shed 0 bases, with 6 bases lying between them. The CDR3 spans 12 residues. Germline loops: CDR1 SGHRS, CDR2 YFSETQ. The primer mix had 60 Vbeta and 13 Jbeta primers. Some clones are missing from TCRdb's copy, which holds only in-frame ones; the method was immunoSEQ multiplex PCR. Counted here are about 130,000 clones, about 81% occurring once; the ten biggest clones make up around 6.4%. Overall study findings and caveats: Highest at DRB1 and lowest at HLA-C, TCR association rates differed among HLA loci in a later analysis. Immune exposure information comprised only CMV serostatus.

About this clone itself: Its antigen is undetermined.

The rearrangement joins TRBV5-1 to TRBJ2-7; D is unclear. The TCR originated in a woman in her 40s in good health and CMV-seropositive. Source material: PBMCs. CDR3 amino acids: CASRTGSYEQYF. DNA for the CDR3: TGCGCCAGCAGGACGGGCTCCTACGAGCAGTACTTC.